Below, 25 T cell receptor beta chains from the same sample are listed, as sequenced in a study of blood T cell repertoires in COVID-19. The protocol was immunoSEQ multiplex PCR, while the TCRdb copy is restricted to in-frame clones and leaves out a portion. The sample includes about 170,000 clones, approximately 86% seen only once; the top ten take 10% to 13%. Sequenced sample: peripheral blood. These receptors were taken from a woman over 75 with active or convalescent COVID-19.

The genes are TRBV7-9 and TRBJ2-1; 8 bases are a match to TRBD1. The CDR3 runs to 16 residues. Germline V gene data show CDR1 as SEHNR and CDR2 as FQNEAQ (reference sequence). The ends lost 4 bases at V and 0 bases at J; junction bases unmatched: 5. For the CDR3, the DNA is TGTGCCAGCAGCTCCGACAGGGGCAGCTCCTACAATGAGCAGTTCTTC. Protein product: CASSSDRGSSYNEQFF.

The chain recombines TRBV18 with TRBJ1-4; no clear D gene. CDR3 size: 18 residues. V was pared by 2 bases and J by 2 bases, with 18 bases between. In germline, CDR1 is KGHSH, CDR2 LQKENI. The CDR3 region has the DNA TGTGCCAGCTCACCAATCAGGTCCCAGATTTGGACTAATGAAAAACTGTTTTTT. Translated, it gives CASSPIRSQIWTNEKLFF.

The gene calls are TRBV28 and TRBJ1-5; perhaps TRBD1 as D (5 bases). Germline CDR1 reads MDHEN; CDR2 reads SYDVKM. V shed 4 bases and J shed 3 bases, with 13 bases lying between them. This CDR3 region has 15 residues. As DNA, the CDR3 is TGTGCCAGCAGTTCGACAGCCCGATTCAATCAGCCCCAGCATTTT. It specifies CASSSTARFNQPQHF.

The chain joins TRBV2 to TRBJ1-2, with 7 bases matching TRBD1. Germline loops: CDR1 SNHLY, CDR2 FYNNEI. The CDR3 runs to 12 residues. Losses at the gene ends were 2 bases for V and 8 bases for J; bases not matched to a gene: 2. CDR3 sequence (DNA): TGTGCCAGCAGTGAACAGGGGGTAGGCTACACCTTC. It translates to CASSEQGVGYTF.

The chain carries TRBV6-5 and TRBJ1-1, with D perhaps TRBD1 (5 bases). Germline V CDR1 and CDR2: MNHEY, SVGAGI. V lost 6 bases and J lost 2, with 16 bases in between. This CDR3 contains 15 residues. The CDR3, as DNA: TGTGCCAGCAGCTCCCAGGGTCAATACAACACTGAAGCTTTCTTT. This codes for CASSSQGQYNTEAFF.

This clone was seen once. The chain joins TRBV18 to TRBJ1-2, with 9 positions matching TRBD1. After removal of 5 bases from V and 5 bases from J, the junction contained 6 bases not matched to a gene. The CDR3 is 14 residues long. Germline lookup yields CDR1 KGHSH and CDR2 LQKENI. CDR3 DNA sequence: TGTGCCAGCTCAACAAACAGGGGGCATTATGGCTACACCTTC. This codes for CASSTNRGHYGYTF.

The chain uses TRBV28 and TRBJ2-7; D uncertain. Trimming took 11 bases from V and 4 from J, leaving 9 bases between them. The CDR3 sequence is 10 residues long. Germline CDR1 reads MDHEN; CDR2 reads SYDVKM. This CDR3 reads CASARYEQYF. The CDR3 DNA sequence: TGTGCCTCAGCCAGGTACGAGCAGTACTTC.

This clone was seen more than once but under ten times. This chain joins TRBV28 and TRBJ2-7, with a weak D call TRBD2 (5 bases). The germline CDR1 and CDR2 sequences are MDHEN and SYDVKM. The CDR3 loop spans 15 amino acids. Trimming took off 2 bases at V and 5 bases at J, with 16 bases between the two ends. The CDR3 sequence: CASSLPGLLRDEQYF. CDR3 DNA sequence: TGTGCCAGCAGTTTACCCGGACTCCTAAGAGACGAGCAGTACTTC.

The V and J genes are TRBV2 and TRBJ2-1; 9 bases match TRBD1. Germline loops: CDR1 SNHLY, CDR2 FYNNEI. The CDR3 spans 15 residues. V was pared by 5 bases and J by 4 bases, with 6 bases of the junction left unmatched. This CDR3 is CASSQTGGRYNEQFF. CDR3 nucleotides: TGTGCCAGCAGTCAAACAGGGGGCAGGTACAATGAGCAGTTCTTC. Using reference TRBV2 and TRBJ2-1 for the parts outside the CDR3, the full variable domain is EPEVTQTPSHQVTQMGQEVILRCVPISNHLYFYWYRQILGQKVEFLVSFYNNEISEKSEIFDDQFSVERPDGSNFTLKIRSTKLEDSAMYFCASSQTGGRYNEQFFGPGTRLTVL.

The rearrangement uses TRBV11-3 and TRBJ2-1; D is perhaps TRBD2 (5 bases). Germline V CDR1 and CDR2: SGHNT, YENEEA. The CDR3 runs to 19 residues. V shed 2 bases and J shed 0 bases, with 20 bases lying between them. In nucleotides, the CDR3 is TGTGCCAGCAGCTTATCCATAAGCCCAGCGGAGAGCTCCTACAATGAGCAGTTCTTC. It encodes CASSLSISPAESSYNEQFF. Drawing the rest from reference TRBV11-3 and TRBJ2-1, the complete variable domain is EAGVVQSPRYKIIEKKQPVAFWCNPISGHNTLYWYLQNLGQGPELLIRYENEEAVDDSQLPKDRFSAERLKGVDSTLKIQPAELGDSAVYLCASSLSISPAESSYNEQFFGPGTRLTVL.

The chain carries TRBV6-4 and TRBJ1-1; 7 bases align to TRBD1. This CDR3 comprises 14 residues. The J segment lost 0 bases and the V segment lost 10 bases, leaving 8 bases of the junction unmatched. Looked up from germline, CDR1 is MRHNA and CDR2 is SNTAGT. The CDR3 spells CANLGTEMNTEAFF. The CDR3 DNA reads as TGTGCCAACCTTGGGACAGAAATGAACACTGAAGCTTTCTTT.

The CDR3 nucleotides read TGTGCCAGCAGCAGCCGGACAGGGGGCGAGGAGACCCAGTACTTC. This translates into CASSSRTGGEETQYF. The rearrangement links TRBV21-1 to TRBJ2-5; the D call of TRBD1 is as the table states it, not checked on the DNA. TRBV21-1 is a pseudogene locus. This CDR3 contains 15 residues.

The chain links TRBV2 to TRBJ1-3; D remains ambiguous. With 6 bases removed from V and 0 bases from J, the gap between germline ends came to 21 bases. Germline-derived CDR1 and CDR2 are SNHLY and FYNNEI. The CDR3 spans 18 residues. The CDR3 DNA reads as TGTGCCAGCAGGCGTACGCATCCCCCGGGAAACTCTGGAAACACCATATATTTT. Protein product: CASRRTHPPGNSGNTIYF.

In DNA, the CDR3 is TGCGCCAGCAGCTTGCAGGGCCATCAGCCCCAGCATTTT. It codes for CASSLQGHQPQHF. The chain employs TRBV5-1 and TRBJ1-5; perhaps TRBD1 as D (5 bases). The CDR3 totals 13 residues. V dropped 1 base and J dropped 5 bases, with 7 bases sitting between them. Germline V gives CDR1 SGHRS, CDR2 YFSETQ. Using reference TRBV5-1 and TRBJ1-5 for the parts outside the CDR3, the full variable domain is KAGVTQTPRYLIKTRGQQVTLSCSPISGHRSVSWYQQTPGQGLQFLFEYFSETQRNKGNFPGRFSGRQFSNSRSEMNVSTLELGDSALYLCASSLQGHQPQHFGDGTRLSIL.

The chain is built from TRBV28 and TRBJ1-1; D unresolved. Per germline, CDR1 MDHEN and CDR2 SYDVKM. V was cut by 6 bases and J by 0 bases, with 11 bases left in between. CDR3 length: 14 residues. In nucleotides, the CDR3 is TGTGCCAGCAGGGGAGTGGGGTTGAACACTGAAGCTTTCTTT. Its protein is CASRGVGLNTEAFF. Together with reference TRBV28 and TRBJ1-1, the CDR3 gives the full variable domain: DVKVTQSSRYLVKRTGEKVFLECVQDMDHENMFWYRQDPGLGLRLIYFSYDVKMKEKGDIPEGYSVSREKKERFSLILESASTNQTSMYLCASRGVGLNTEAFFGQGTRLTVV.

V is TRBV2 and J is TRBJ1-1; D might be TRBD1 (6 bases). Germline values: CDR1 SNHLY, CDR2 FYNNEI. This CDR3 is 14 amino acids long. The V gene lost 6 bases and the J gene lost 9 bases, with 20 bases spanning the gap. CDR3 sequence (DNA): TGTGCCAGCAGCCCCGACAGGTCCCAGCGTAAAGCTTTCTTT. Translating gives CASSPDRSQRKAFF.

V gene TRBV11-3 combines with J gene TRBJ2-1, with a possible D match to TRBD2 (6 bases). Trimming took off 4 bases at V and 2 bases at J, with 15 bases between the two ends. The CDR3 has 16 residues. Germline CDR1 and CDR2: SGHNT and YENEEA. The DNA for the CDR3 is TGTGCCAGCAGCTCGGGACTCAACCGGGCCTACAATGAGCAGTTCTTC. Protein: CASSSGLNRAYNEQFF.

As DNA, the CDR3 is TGTGCCAGCAGTTTAATTGGGACAGCGAACACCGGGGAGCTGTTTTTT. Protein: CASSLIGTANTGELFF. The V gene is TRBV28, the J gene TRBJ2-2, with 7 bases that match TRBD1. Germline V gene sequence: CDR1 MDHEN, CDR2 SYDVKM. This CDR3 contains 16 residues. V lost 2 bases, J lost 0 bases, and 3 bases stayed unmatched.

The V call is TRBV5-4, the J call TRBJ2-5; 9 positions agree with TRBD2. Germline CDR1 SGHNT, CDR2 YYREEE (reference sequence). This CDR3 region has 16 residues. J was trimmed by 5 bases and V by 0 bases; bases with no gene match: 8. The CDR3 DNA sequence: TGTGCCAGCAGCTTGGAGGTCGGCGGGAGGGGGGAGACCCAGTACTTC. It encodes CASSLEVGGRGETQYF.

The genes are TRBV28 and TRBJ2-7; unclear D gene. CDR1 and CDR2 from the germline V gene are MDHEN and SYDVKM. Trimming left V 4 bases short and J 9 bases short, with 19 bases between. The length of the CDR3 is 14 residues. This CDR3 is CASSSPGSLRRQYF. The CDR3 region has the DNA TGTGCCAGCAGTTCTCCCGGTAGCCTACGACGGCAGTACTTC.

This clone was counted between two and nine times. The V and J genes are TRBV9 and TRBJ1-5; 8 nucleotides match TRBD1. CDR1 SGDLS and CDR2 YYNGEE come from the germline V gene. The CDR3 runs 16 residues. Unmatched junction bases numbered 7, after V lost 3 bases and J lost 2 bases. CDR3 in DNA: TGTGCCAGCAGCGCGGAACAGGGGGTCCGCAATCAGCCCCAGCATTTT. Its protein is CASSAEQGVRNQPQHF.

V gene TRBV27 combines with J gene TRBJ2-7; possibly TRBD2 for D (6 bases). The ends were cut back, 7 bases at V and 3 bases at J, with 13 bases in the middle. The V gene's germline CDR1 is MNHEY and CDR2 SMNVEV (reference sequence). CDR3 length equals 13 residues. The CDR3 loop is CASTDLGGYEQYF. The DNA for the CDR3 is TGTGCCAGCACTGACTTGGGGGGCTACGAGCAGTACTTC.

This clone appeared a single time. The chain has TRBV5-1 and TRBJ2-1; 9 bases match TRBD2. The ends lost 3 bases at V and 9 bases at J; junction bases unmatched: 7. CDR3 length: 14 amino acids. CDR1 and CDR2 from the germline V gene are SGHRS and YFSETQ. CDR3 sequence reads: CASSSTLAGSEQFF. The DNA of the CDR3 is TGCGCCAGCAGCTCCACACTAGCGGGCAGTGAGCAGTTCTTC. Full variable domain (outside the CDR3, taken from reference TRBV5-1 and TRBJ2-1): KAGVTQTPRYLIKTRGQQVTLSCSPISGHRSVSWYQQTPGQGLQFLFEYFSETQRNKGNFPGRFSGRQFSNSRSEMNVSTLELGDSALYLCASSSTLAGSEQFFGPGTRLTVL.

The J gene is TRBJ1-2, the V gene TRBV24-1; 8 nucleotides align to TRBD1. CDR3 length: 14 amino acids. V dropped 6 bases and J dropped 2; count of bases not matched to a gene: 4. The germline V gene has CDR1 KGHDR and CDR2 SFDVKD. This CDR3 reads CATSSAGGNYGYTF. In nucleotides, the CDR3 is TGTGCCACCAGTTCTGCAGGGGGCAACTATGGCTACACCTTC.

The table lists this clone with a count of one. The J gene is TRBJ1-2, the V gene TRBV11-1, with 7 bases that match TRBD1. Per germline, CDR1 SGHAT and CDR2 FQDESV (reference sequence). CDR3 length: 13 residues. V gave up 11 bases and J gave up 2 bases; unmatched junction bases: 8. The CDR3, as DNA: TGTGCCGTCCAACAGGGGACCAACTATGGCTACACCTTC. Amino acid sequence: CAVQQGTNYGYTF.